A selection of T cell receptor beta chains follows, all from one sample in a study of radiotherapy plus CTLA-4 blockade in lung cancer. Generated by immunoSEQ multiplex PCR, the TCRdb table keeps only in-frame clones and is missing some. The sample holds some 25,000 clones, roughly 70% seen once. The specimen was peripheral blood, collected from a patient treated with radiotherapy plus ipilimumab. The receptor source for this set is a human donor with non-small cell lung cancer whose response to radiotherapy plus ipilimumab could not be evaluated. Both conserved end residues are part of each CDR3. The order of the fields is CDR3 length, V gene, D gene, clone size, J gene, CDR3 DNA, CDR3 protein. A D gene is named only where the DNA matches it firmly. Clone size is given for some rows only: seen once, a few or many times, or a class if the clone is expanded.

len: 16; v_gene: TRBV28; d_gene: TRBD1; abundance: NA; j_gene: TRBJ2-2; CDR3nt: TGTGCCAGCATTTCCCGACAGGGATCGTTTACCGGGGAGCTGTTTTTT; CDR3aa: CASISRQGSFTGELFF
len: 19; v_gene: TRBV19; d_gene: NA; abundance: NA; j_gene: TRBJ1-5; CDR3nt: TGTGCCAGTCCCGCCCAGGGCCCCCTCCACCTCACCCTCAATCAGCCCCAGCATTTT; CDR3aa: CASPAQGPLHLTLNQPQHF
len: 12; v_gene: TRBV18; d_gene: NA; abundance: few; j_gene: TRBJ2-5; CDR3nt: TGTGCCAGCTCACCTTCCGGGGAGACCCAGTACTTC; CDR3aa: CASSPSGETQYF
len: 14; v_gene: TRBV7-2; d_gene: NA; abundance: NA; j_gene: TRBJ1-2; CDR3nt: TGTGCCAGCAGCTCGAACACCGGCGGGTATGGCTACACCTTC; CDR3aa: CASSSNTGGYGYTF
len: 16; v_gene: TRBV5-1; d_gene: TRBD1; abundance: NA; j_gene: TRBJ1-1; CDR3nt: TGCGCCAGCAGCCCCCCCACGACAGGGACGAACACTGAAGCTTTCTTT; CDR3aa: CASSPPTTGTNTEAFF
len: 20; v_gene: TRBV28; d_gene: TRBD1; abundance: NA; j_gene: TRBJ1-2; CDR3nt: TGTGCCAGCACCGCTCCTTCAATCGGAGCGGCCGGGACAGGGGGTTATGGCTACACCTTC; CDR3aa: CASTAPSIGAAGTGGYGYTF
len: 16; v_gene: TRBV15; d_gene: TRBD2; abundance: NA; j_gene: TRBJ2-2; CDR3nt: TGTGCCACCAAGAGAAGCGGGAGGGCCTCTGGGGGGGAGCTGTTTTTT; CDR3aa: CATKRSGRASGGELFF
len: 16; v_gene: TRBV5-1; d_gene: TRBD2; abundance: NA; j_gene: TRBJ2-1; CDR3nt: TGCGCCAGCAGCTTGGTCGGTAGCGGGAGCTACAATGAGCAGTTCTTC; CDR3aa: CASSLVGSGSYNEQFF
len: 16; v_gene: TRBV28; d_gene: NA; abundance: few; j_gene: TRBJ1-1; CDR3nt: TGTGCCAGCAGCCTGCCCCTACAGGCGGTAGGCCCTGAAGCTTTCTTT; CDR3aa: CASSLPLQAVGPEAFF
len: 14; v_gene: TRBV9; d_gene: NA; abundance: NA; j_gene: TRBJ2-5; CDR3nt: TGTGCCAGCAGCCCTTACAGAGATCAAGAGACCCAGTACTTC; CDR3aa: CASSPYRDQETQYF
len: 12; v_gene: TRBV6-6; d_gene: NA; abundance: NA; j_gene: TRBJ1-2; CDR3nt: TGTGTCGTTGTTGGAGGGGTAGATGGCTACACCTTC; CDR3aa: CVVVGGVDGYTF
len: 15; v_gene: TRBV5-6; d_gene: NA; abundance: NA; j_gene: TRBJ1-1; CDR3nt: TGTGCCAGCAGCTTGGCTGGGTTTGGAGAGGCCGAAGCTTTCTTT; CDR3aa: CASSLAGFGEAEAFF
len: 15; v_gene: TRBV7-2; d_gene: NA; abundance: NA; j_gene: TRBJ1-4; CDR3nt: TGTGCCAGCAGTCCACCGGGACTTACTAATGAAAAACTGTTTTTT; CDR3aa: CASSPPGLTNEKLFF
len: 16; v_gene: TRBV19; d_gene: NA; abundance: NA; j_gene: TRBJ1-6; CDR3nt: TGTGCCACCCAACGTACAGGGATAGAGTATAATTCACCCCTCCACTTT; CDR3aa: CATQRTGIEYNSPLHF
len: 14; v_gene: TRBV6-1; d_gene: NA; abundance: few; j_gene: TRBJ1-2; CDR3nt: TGTGCCAGCAGACGAGACAGCAACGACTATGGCTACACCTTC; CDR3aa: CASRRDSNDYGYTF
len: 15; v_gene: TRBV2; d_gene: NA; abundance: NA; j_gene: TRBJ2-7; CDR3nt: TGTGCCAGCAGCGAAATACGTTACAGGGCCGGAGAGCAGTACTTC; CDR3aa: CASSEIRYRAGEQYF
len: 14; v_gene: TRBV15; d_gene: NA; abundance: medium-sized; j_gene: TRBJ1-5; CDR3nt: TGTGCCACCAGCTCCAACCGGGAGGTTGGGGCCCAGCATTTT; CDR3aa: CATSSNREVGAQHF
len: 14; v_gene: TRBV2; d_gene: TRBD2; abundance: NA; j_gene: TRBJ2-1; CDR3nt: TGTGCCAGCAGTGAAAGACTAGCCCGCAGTGAGCAGTTCTTC; CDR3aa: CASSERLARSEQFF
len: 17; v_gene: TRBV5-4; d_gene: TRBD2; abundance: few; j_gene: TRBJ2-6; CDR3nt: TGTGCCAGCAGCCCCGTCGGGGGGTCTTCTGGGGCCAACGTCCTGACTTTC; CDR3aa: CASSPVGGSSGANVLTF
len: 13; v_gene: TRBV30; d_gene: NA; abundance: NA; j_gene: TRBJ1-4; CDR3nt: TGTGCCTGGAGTGTAAAAGGGGATGAAAAACTGTTTTTT; CDR3aa: CAWSVKGDEKLFF
len: 13; v_gene: TRBV7-2; d_gene: NA; abundance: NA; j_gene: TRBJ2-3; CDR3nt: TGTGCCAGCAGCTCCCGGACGGGGGATACGCAGTATTTT; CDR3aa: CASSSRTGDTQYF
len: 13; v_gene: TRBV6-5; d_gene: TRBD1; abundance: NA; j_gene: TRBJ2-7; CDR3nt: TGTGCCAGCAGCCGGGACAGCACCTACGAGCAGTACTTC; CDR3aa: CASSRDSTYEQYF
len: 16; v_gene: TRBV19; d_gene: TRBD1; abundance: NA; j_gene: TRBJ2-2; CDR3nt: TGTGCCAGTAGGCGGCGTGGACAGGGGTACACCGGGGAGCTGTTTTTT; CDR3aa: CASRRRGQGYTGELFF